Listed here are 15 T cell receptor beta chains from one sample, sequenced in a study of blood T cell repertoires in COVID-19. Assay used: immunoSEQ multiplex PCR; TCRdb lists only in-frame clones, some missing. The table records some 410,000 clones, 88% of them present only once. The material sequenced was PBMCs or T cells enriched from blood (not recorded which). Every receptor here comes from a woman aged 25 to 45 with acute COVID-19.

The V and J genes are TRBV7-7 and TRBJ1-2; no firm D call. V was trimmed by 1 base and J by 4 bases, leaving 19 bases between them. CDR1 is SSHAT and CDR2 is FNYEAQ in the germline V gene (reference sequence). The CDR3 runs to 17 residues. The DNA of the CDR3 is TGTGCCAGCAGCTTAGTCTGGGAGTCCCCCCGGAGCTATGGCTACACCTTC. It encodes CASSLVWESPRSYGYTF.

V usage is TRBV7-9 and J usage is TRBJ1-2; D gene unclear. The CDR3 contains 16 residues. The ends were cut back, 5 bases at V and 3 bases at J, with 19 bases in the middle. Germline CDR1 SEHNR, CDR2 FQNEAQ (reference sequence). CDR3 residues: CASSDDFSGGYYGYTF. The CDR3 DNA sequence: TGTGCCAGCAGCGACGACTTCTCCGGAGGGTACTATGGCTACACCTTC.

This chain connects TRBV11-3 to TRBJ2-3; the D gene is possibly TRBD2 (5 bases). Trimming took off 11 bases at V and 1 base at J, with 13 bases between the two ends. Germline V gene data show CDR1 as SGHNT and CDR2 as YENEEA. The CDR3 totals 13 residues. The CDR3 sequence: CASRVGGTDTQYF. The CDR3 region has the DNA TGTGCCTCACGGGTCGGGGGCACAGATACGCAGTATTTT. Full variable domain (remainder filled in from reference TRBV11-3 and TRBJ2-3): EAGVVQSPRYKIIEKKQPVAFWCNPISGHNTLYWYLQNLGQGPELLIRYENEEAVDDSQLPKDRFSAERLKGVDSTLKIQPAELGDSAVYLCASRVGGTDTQYFGPGTRLTVL.

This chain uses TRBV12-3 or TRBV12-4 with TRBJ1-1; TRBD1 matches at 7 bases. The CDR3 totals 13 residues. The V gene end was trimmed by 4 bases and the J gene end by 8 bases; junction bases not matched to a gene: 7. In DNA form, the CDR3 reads TGTGCCAGCAGTTCCTCCGGGACAGTCGAAGCTTTCTTT. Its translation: CASSSSGTVEAFF.

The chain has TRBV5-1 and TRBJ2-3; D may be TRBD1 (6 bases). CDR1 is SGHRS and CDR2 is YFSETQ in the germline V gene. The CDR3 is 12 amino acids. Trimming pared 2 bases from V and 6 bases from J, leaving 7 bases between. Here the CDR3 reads CASSFDRDTQYF. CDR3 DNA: TGCGCCAGCAGCTTCGACAGGGATACGCAGTATTTT. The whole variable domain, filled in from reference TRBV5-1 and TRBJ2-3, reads KAGVTQTPRYLIKTRGQQVTLSCSPISGHRSVSWYQQTPGQGLQFLFEYFSETQRNKGNFPGRFSGRQFSNSRSEMNVSTLELGDSALYLCASSFDRDTQYFGPGTRLTVL.

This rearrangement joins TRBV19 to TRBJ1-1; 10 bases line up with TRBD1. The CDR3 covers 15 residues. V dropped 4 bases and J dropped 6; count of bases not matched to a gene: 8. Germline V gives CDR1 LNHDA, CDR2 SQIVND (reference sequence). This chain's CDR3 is CASSSHRGQGSEAFF. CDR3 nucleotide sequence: TGTGCCAGTAGTAGCCACCGGGGACAGGGGTCTGAAGCTTTCTTT.

The CDR3: CASSPSGVYEQYF. The CDR3 region has the DNA TGTGCCAGCAGTCCTAGCGGGGTCTACGAGCAGTACTTC. This sequence joins TRBV25-1 and TRBJ2-7; the match to TRBD2 covers 9 bases. The germline V gene has CDR1 MGHDK and CDR2 SYGVNS. The trim removed 5 bases at V and 3 bases at J, leaving 2 bases unmatched. The CDR3 is 13 amino acids.

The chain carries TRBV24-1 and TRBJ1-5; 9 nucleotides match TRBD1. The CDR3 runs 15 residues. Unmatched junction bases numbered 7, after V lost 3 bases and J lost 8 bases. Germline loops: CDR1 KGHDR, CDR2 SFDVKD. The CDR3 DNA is TGTGCCACCAGTGATAGAACAGGGGGCGTTGAGCCCCAGCATTTT. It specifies CATSDRTGGVEPQHF.

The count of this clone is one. CDR3 sequence: CSVGVSGGANEQFF. Written as DNA, the CDR3 is TGCAGCGTTGGGGTAAGCGGGGGGGCGAATGAGCAGTTCTTC. This rearrangement joins TRBV29-1 to TRBJ2-1; 10 bases map to TRBD2. The CDR3 totals 14 residues. V was pared by 4 bases and J by 7 bases, with 7 bases of the junction left unmatched. Germline V gives CDR1 SQVTM, CDR2 ANQGSEA.

The CDR3 loop reads CASSSLGRVTDTQYF. CDR3 nucleotides: TGTGCCAGCAGCTCCCTGGGGCGTGTGACAGATACGCAGTATTTT. V usage is TRBV7-9 and J usage is TRBJ2-3; maybe TRBD1 (5 bases). V dropped 4 bases and J dropped 3 bases, with 14 bases sitting between them. CDR1 is SEHNR, CDR2 FQNEAQ, per germline (reference sequence). The CDR3 consists of 15 residues.

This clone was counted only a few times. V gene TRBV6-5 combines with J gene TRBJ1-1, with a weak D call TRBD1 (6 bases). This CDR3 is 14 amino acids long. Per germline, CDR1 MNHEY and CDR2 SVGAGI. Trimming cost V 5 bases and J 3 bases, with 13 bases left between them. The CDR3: CASSLGGGDTEAFF. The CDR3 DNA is TGTGCCAGCAGTCTTGGAGGGGGGGACACTGAAGCTTTCTTT.

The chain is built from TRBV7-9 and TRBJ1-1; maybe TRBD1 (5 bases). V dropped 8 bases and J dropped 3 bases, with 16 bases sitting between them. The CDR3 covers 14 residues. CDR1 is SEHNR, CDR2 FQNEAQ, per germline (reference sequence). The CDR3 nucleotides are TGTGCCAGCGCCAACCGAGGAGGGGACACTGAAGCTTTCTTT. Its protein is CASANRGGDTEAFF.

The CDR3 DNA is TGTGCCAGCAGCCTGACAGGGGACACTGAAGCTTTCTTT. The encoded protein is CASSLTGDTEAFF. The genes are TRBV28 and TRBJ1-1; 8 nucleotides line up with TRBD1. The CDR3 covers 13 residues. V lost 6 bases, J lost 3 bases, and 3 bases stayed unmatched. CDR1 MDHEN and CDR2 SYDVKM come from the germline V gene.

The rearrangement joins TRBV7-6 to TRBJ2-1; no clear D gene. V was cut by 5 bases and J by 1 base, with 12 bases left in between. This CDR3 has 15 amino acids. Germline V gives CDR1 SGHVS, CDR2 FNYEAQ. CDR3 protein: CASSPRSGSYNEQFF. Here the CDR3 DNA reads TGTGCCAGCAGCCCCCGGTCAGGTTCCTACAATGAGCAGTTCTTC.

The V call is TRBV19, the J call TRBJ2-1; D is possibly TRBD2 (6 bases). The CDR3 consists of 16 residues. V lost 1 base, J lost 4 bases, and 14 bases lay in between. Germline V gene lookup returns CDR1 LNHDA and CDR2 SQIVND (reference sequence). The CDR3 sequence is CASSIGRGVGYNEQFF. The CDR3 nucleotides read TGTGCCAGTAGTATAGGTCGCGGGGTTGGTTACAATGAGCAGTTCTTC. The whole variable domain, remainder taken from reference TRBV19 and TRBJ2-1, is DGGITQSPKYLFRKEGQNVTLSCEQNLNHDAMYWYRQDPGQGLRLIYYSQIVNDFQKGDIAEGYSVSREKKESFPLTVTSAQKNPTAFYLCASSIGRGVGYNEQFFGPGTRLTVL.